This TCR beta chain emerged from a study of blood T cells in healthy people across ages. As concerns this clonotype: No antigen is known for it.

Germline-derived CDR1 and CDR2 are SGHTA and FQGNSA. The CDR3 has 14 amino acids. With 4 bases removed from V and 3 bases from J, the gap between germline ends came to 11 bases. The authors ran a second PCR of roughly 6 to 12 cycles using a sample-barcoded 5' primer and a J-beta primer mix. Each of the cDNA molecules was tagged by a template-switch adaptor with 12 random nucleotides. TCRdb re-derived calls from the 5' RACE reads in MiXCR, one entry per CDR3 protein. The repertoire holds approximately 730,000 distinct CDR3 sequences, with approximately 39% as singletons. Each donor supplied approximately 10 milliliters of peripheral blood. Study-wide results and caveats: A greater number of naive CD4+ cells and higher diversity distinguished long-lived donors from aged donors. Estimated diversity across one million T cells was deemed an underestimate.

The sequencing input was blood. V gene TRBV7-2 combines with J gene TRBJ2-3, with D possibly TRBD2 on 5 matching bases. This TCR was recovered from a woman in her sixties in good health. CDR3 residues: CASSSSGMTDTQYF. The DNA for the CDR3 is TGTGCCAGCAGCTCTTCCGGGATGACAGATACGCAGTATTTT.